These T cell receptor beta chains were read from a single sample in a study of blood T cells in healthy people across ages. TCRdb reanalysed the 5' RACE reads using MiXCR and keeps one entry per CDR3 protein. The sample yields more than 600,000 distinct CDR3 sequences, roughly 25% seen once. The sample was also reused in another study, on T cells of mothers and their children.

What was sequenced was blood. These receptors all stem from a boy aged 10-17 years in good health. The CDR3 runs from the conserved cysteine through the conserved F or W. D genes are given only for firm matches. Rows may omit the clone size; those that give it use once, few, many or a size class.

>TRBJ2-1|few|TRBV6-1|.
CASSEYGVEQFF
TGTGCCAGCAGTGAATATGGGGTTGAGCAGTTCTTC
>TRBJ2-5|.|TRBV27|.
CASSVMGLSETQYF
TGTGCCAGCAGTGTGATGGGACTCTCGGAGACCCAGTACTTC
>TRBJ2-1|few|TRBV29-1|TRBD1
CSVAGTGDLNEQFF
TGCAGCGTCGCCGGGACAGGGGACCTGAATGAGCAGTTCTTC
>TRBJ2-3|.|TRBV12-3/TRBV12-4|.
CASQGTRVSSDVQYF
TGTGCCAGCCAAGGTACTAGAGTGAGCTCAGATGTGCAATATTTT
>TRBJ2-4|.|TRBV3-1|TRBD2
CASSQDLAGGPKAKNIQYF
TGTGCCAGCAGCCAAGATCTAGCGGGAGGGCCGAAGGCCAAAAACATTCAGTACTTC
>TRBJ1-5|.|TRBV7-9|TRBD1
CASSSDRGYNQPQHF
TGTGCCAGCAGCTCAGACAGGGGATATAATCAGCCCCAGCATTTT
>TRBJ1-5|few|TRBV4-1|.
CASSQEGGQPQHF
TGCGCCAGCAGCCAAGAAGGGGGTCAGCCCCAGCATTTT
>TRBJ2-7|.|TRBV7-8|TRBD2
CASSTYLAGGGYEQYF
TGTGCCAGCAGCACATACTTAGCGGGAGGCGGCTACGAGCAGTACTTC
>TRBJ2-3|.|TRBV29-1|.
CSARGTQHPTDTQYF
TGCAGCGCCCGCGGGACTCAACACCCCACAGATACGCAGTATTTT
>TRBJ2-2|.|TRBV2|.
CASSGGTNTGELFF
TGTGCCAGCAGTGGCGGAACGAACACCGGGGAGCTGTTTTTT
>TRBJ1-2|.|TRBV15|TRBD1
CATSRDLVGDRDGYTF
TGTGCCACCAGCAGAGATCTGGTTGGGGACAGGGACGGCTACACCTTC
>TRBJ2-7|.|TRBV29-1|.
CSARFSYEQYF
TGCAGCGCCCGGTTTTCCTACGAGCAGTACTTC
>TRBJ1-6|.|TRBV5-6|TRBD1
CASSSGTASFNSPLHF
TGTGCCAGCAGCTCTGGGACAGCTTCGTTTAATTCACCCCTCCACTTT
>TRBJ2-5|.|TRBV12-3/TRBV12-4|TRBD2
CASSPGTREETQYF
TGTGCCAGCAGTCCTGGGACTAGGGAAGAGACCCAGTACTTC
>TRBJ2-1|.|TRBV27|TRBD2
CASAGTSVYNEQFF
TGTGCCAGCGCGGGGACTAGCGTCTACAATGAGCAGTTCTTC
>TRBJ1-1|.|TRBV6-1|.
CASSTDGMNTEAFF
TGTGCCAGCAGCACCGACGGAATGAACACTGAAGCTTTCTTT
>TRBJ1-1|few|TRBV28|TRBD1
CASSVPGQAATFTEAFF
TGTGCCAGCAGTGTACCAGGACAGGCCGCCACGTTCACTGAAGCTTTCTTT
>TRBJ2-6|.|TRBV10-3|TRBD1
CAISESIQGAGANVLTF
TGTGCCATCAGTGAGTCGATTCAGGGGGCTGGGGCCAACGTCCTGACTTTC
>TRBJ2-5|.|TRBV7-9|.
CASSHAGWQETQYF
TGTGCCAGCAGTCATGCAGGGTGGCAAGAGACCCAGTACTTC
>TRBJ2-3|.|TRBV11-2|TRBD2
CASSRLADSTDTQYF
TGTGCCAGCAGCCGGCTAGCGGATAGCACAGATACGCAGTATTTT
>TRBJ2-5|.|TRBV5-1|.
CASSSIGTAEQETQYF
TGCGCCAGCAGCTCAATCGGGACCGCCGAACAAGAGACCCAGTACTTC